This T cell receptor beta chain was identified during a study of response to subunit inactivated influenza vaccine. Overall study findings and caveats: A suggestion made by the authors is that each seasonal influenza vaccination recruits few new T cells.

The CDR3 is 15 residues long. Trimming removed 4 bases from V and 5 bases from J; junction bases left unmatched: 9. From germline, CDR1 is SGHRS and CDR2 YFSETQ. For this clonotype: Its antigen remains unidentified.

Via MiXCR, TCRdb re-called the RT-PCR reads, giving one row per CDR3 protein. The sample has 650,000 or so distinct CDR3 sequences; around 15% are singletons. The chain combines TRBV5-1 with TRBJ2-5; 9 bases agree with TRBD2. The sequencing used PBMCs from blood, collected less than 15 days before vaccination. The sequence derives from a man aged 50-60 years who received an inactivated influenza vaccine. The CDR3 is CASSAGGTSLETQYF. CDR3 nucleotide sequence: TGCGCCAGCAGCGCGGGCGGGACTAGCTTGGAGACCCAGTACTTC.